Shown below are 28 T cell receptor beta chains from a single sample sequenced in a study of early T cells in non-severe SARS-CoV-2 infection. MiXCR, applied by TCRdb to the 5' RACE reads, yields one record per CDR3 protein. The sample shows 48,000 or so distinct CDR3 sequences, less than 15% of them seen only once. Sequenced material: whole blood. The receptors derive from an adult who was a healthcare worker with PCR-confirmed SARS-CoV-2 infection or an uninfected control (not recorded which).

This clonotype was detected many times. Here the CDR3 reads CASSLRTGDIGETQYF. The CDR3 bases are TGTGCCAGCAGCCTCCGGACAGGGGACATAGGAGAGACCCAGTACTTC. This chain links TRBV7-8 with TRBJ2-5; 9 bases align to TRBD1. With 5 bases clipped from V and 4 bases from J, the junction kept 11 bases outside the gene matches. This CDR3 has 16 residues. Per the germline V gene, CDR1 is SGHVS and CDR2 is FQNEAQ.

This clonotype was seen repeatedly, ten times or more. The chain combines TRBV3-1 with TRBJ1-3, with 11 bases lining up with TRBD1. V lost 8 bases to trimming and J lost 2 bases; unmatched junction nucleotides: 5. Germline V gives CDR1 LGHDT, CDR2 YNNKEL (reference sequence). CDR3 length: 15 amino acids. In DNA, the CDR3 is TGTGCCAGCCGCACGGGACAGGGGGCTGGAAACACCATATATTTT. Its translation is CASRTGQGAGNTIYF. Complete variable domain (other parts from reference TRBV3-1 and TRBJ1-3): DTAVSQTPKYLVTQMGNDKSIKCEQNLGHDTMYWYKQDSKKFLKIMFSYNNKELIINETVPNRFSPKSPDKAHLNLHINSLELGDSAVYFCASRTGQGAGNTIYFGEGSWLTVV.

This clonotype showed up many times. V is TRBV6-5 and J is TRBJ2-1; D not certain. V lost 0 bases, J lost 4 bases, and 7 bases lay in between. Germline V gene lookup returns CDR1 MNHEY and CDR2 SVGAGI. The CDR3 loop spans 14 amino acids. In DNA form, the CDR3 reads TGTGCCAGCAGTTACTCGATACCTTACAATGAGCAGTTCTTC. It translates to CASSYSIPYNEQFF.

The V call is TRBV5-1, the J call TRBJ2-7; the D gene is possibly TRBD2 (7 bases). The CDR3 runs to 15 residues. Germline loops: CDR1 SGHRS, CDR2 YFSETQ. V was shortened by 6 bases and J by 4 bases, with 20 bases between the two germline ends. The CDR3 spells CASMLGTPGGYEQYF. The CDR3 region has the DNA TGCGCCAGCATGCTCGGGACACCCGGGGGGTACGAGCAGTACTTC. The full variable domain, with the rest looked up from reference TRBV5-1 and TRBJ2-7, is KAGVTQTPRYLIKTRGQQVTLSCSPISGHRSVSWYQQTPGQGLQFLFEYFSETQRNKGNFPGRFSGRQFSNSRSEMNVSTLELGDSALYLCASMLGTPGGYEQYFGPGTRLTVT.

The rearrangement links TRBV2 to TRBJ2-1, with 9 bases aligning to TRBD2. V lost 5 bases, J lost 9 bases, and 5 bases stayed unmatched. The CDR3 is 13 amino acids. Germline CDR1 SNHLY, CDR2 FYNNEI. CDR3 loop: CASSSSGRREQFF. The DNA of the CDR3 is TGTGCCAGCAGTAGCAGCGGGAGGCGTGAGCAGTTCTTC.

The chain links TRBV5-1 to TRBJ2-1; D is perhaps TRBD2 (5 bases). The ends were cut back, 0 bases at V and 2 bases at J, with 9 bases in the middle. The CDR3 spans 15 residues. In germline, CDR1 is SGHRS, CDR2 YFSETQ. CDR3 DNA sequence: TGCGCCAGCAGCTTGGCGCTAGCAGCCTACAATGAGCAGTTCTTC. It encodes CASSLALAAYNEQFF. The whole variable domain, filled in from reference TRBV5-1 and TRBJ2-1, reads KAGVTQTPRYLIKTRGQQVTLSCSPISGHRSVSWYQQTPGQGLQFLFEYFSETQRNKGNFPGRFSGRQFSNSRSEMNVSTLELGDSALYLCASSLALAAYNEQFFGPGTRLTVL.

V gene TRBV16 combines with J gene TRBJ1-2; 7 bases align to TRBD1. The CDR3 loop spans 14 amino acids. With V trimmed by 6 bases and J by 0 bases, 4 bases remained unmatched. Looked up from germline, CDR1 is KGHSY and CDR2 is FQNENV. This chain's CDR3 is CASSKGTANYGYTF. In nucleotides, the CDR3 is TGTGCCAGCAGTAAAGGGACAGCTAACTATGGCTACACCTTC.

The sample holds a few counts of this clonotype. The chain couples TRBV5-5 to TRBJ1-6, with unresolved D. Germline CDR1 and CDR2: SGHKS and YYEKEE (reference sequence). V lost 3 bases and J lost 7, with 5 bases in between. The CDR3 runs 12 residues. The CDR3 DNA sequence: TGTGCCAGCAGCTCTTTAAATTCACCCCTCCACTTT. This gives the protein CASSSLNSPLHF. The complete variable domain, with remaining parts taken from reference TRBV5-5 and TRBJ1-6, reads DAGVTQSPTHLIKTRGQQVTLRCSPISGHKSVSWYQQVLGQGPQFIFQYYEKEERGRGNFPDRFSARQFPNYSSELNVNALLLGDSALYLCASSSLNSPLHFGNGTRLTVT.

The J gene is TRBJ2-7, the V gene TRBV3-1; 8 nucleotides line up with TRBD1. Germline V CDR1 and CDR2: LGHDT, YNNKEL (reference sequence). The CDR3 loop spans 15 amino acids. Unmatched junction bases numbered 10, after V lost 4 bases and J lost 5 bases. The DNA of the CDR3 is TGTGCCAGCAGCCCTAGACAGGGGAGGATCCACGAGCAGTACTTC. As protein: CASSPRQGRIHEQYF.

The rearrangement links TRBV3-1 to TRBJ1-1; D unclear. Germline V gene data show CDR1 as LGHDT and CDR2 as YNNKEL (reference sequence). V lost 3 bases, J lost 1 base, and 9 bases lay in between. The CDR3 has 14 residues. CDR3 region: CASSHPERNTEAFF. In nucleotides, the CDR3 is TGTGCCAGCAGCCATCCGGAGAGGAACACTGAAGCTTTCTTT. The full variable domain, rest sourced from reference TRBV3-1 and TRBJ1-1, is DTAVSQTPKYLVTQMGNDKSIKCEQNLGHDTMYWYKQDSKKFLKIMFSYNNKELIINETVPNRFSPKSPDKAHLNLHINSLELGDSAVYFCASSHPERNTEAFFGQGTRLTVV.

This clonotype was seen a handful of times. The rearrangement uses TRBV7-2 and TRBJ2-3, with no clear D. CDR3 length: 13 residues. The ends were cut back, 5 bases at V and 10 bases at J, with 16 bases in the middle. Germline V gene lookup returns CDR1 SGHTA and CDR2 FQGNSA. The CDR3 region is CASSPPWADAQYF. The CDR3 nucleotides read TGTGCCAGCAGCCCCCCGTGGGCGGATGCGCAGTATTTT.

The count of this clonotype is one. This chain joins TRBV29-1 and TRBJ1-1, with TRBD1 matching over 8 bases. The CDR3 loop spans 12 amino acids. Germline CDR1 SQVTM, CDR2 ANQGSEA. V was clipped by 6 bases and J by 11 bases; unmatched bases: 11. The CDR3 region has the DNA TGCAGCGTGGCTCCGGCGGGACAGGTCGCTTTCTTT. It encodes CSVAPAGQVAFF.

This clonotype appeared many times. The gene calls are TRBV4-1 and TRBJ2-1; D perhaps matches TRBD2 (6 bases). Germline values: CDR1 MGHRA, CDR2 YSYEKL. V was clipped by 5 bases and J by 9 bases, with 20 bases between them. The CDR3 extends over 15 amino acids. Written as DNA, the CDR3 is TGCGCCAGCAGCGGGCGGGACTGGGGCAGCACTGAGCAGTTCTTC. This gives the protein CASSGRDWGSTEQFF.

The CDR3 reads CASSQGGSGIYGYTF. The DNA of the CDR3 is TGTGCCAGCAGTCAGGGTGGCAGCGGGATCTATGGCTACACCTTC. This rearrangement joins TRBV6-5 to TRBJ1-2; TRBD1 might be the D (5 bases). V gave up 5 bases and J gave up 4 bases, with 17 bases separating them. CDR3 length: 15 amino acids. Germline assignment: CDR1 MNHEY and CDR2 SVGAGI.

CDR3 loop: CASSLTPSSLYF. DNA of the CDR3: TGTGCCAGCAGTTTGACGCCTAGCTCTCTCTACTTC. This chain connects TRBV28 to TRBJ2-7; perhaps TRBD2 as D (5 bases). V shed 3 bases and J shed 13 bases, with 16 bases lying between them. This CDR3 region has 12 residues. Germline V gene lookup returns CDR1 MDHEN and CDR2 SYDVKM.

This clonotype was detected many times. CDR3 DNA sequence: TGTGCCTGGAGTGCCTGGGACAGGAAAACTGAAGCTTTCTTT. Protein sequence: CAWSAWDRKTEAFF. This chain joins TRBV30 and TRBJ1-1; TRBD1 agrees at 8 bases. Germline CDR1 reads GTSNPN; CDR2 reads SVGIG (reference sequence). The junction had 6 bases not matched to a gene; V was cut back by 1 base and J by 5 bases. The CDR3 is 14 amino acids.

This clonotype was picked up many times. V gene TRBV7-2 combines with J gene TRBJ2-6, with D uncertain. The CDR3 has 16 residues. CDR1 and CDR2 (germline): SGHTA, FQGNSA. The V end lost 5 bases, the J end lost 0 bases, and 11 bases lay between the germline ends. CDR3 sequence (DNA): TGTGCCAGCAGCCACAGCGCGGTCTCTGGGGCCAACGTCCTGACTTTC. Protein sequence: CASSHSAVSGANVLTF.

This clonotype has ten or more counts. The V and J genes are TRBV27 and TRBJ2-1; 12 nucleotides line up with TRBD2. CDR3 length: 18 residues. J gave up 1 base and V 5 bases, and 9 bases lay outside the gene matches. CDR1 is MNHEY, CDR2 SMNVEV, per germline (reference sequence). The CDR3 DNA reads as TGTGCCAGCAGTCAGACAACTAGCGGGAGGAGGTCCTACAATGAGCAGTTCTTC. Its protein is CASSQTTSGRRSYNEQFF.

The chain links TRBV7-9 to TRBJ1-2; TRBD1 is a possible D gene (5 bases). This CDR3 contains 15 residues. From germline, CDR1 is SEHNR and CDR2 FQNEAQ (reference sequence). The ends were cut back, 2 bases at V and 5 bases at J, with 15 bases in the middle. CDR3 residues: CASSLLGQNTYGYTF. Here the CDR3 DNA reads TGTGCCAGCAGCTTACTGGGGCAAAATACTTATGGCTACACCTTC.

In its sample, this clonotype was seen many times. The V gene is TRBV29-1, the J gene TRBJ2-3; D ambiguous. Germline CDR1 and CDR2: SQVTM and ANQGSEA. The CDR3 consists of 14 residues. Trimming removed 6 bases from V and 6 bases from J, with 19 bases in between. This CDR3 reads CSVQGYLRADTQYF. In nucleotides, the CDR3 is TGCAGCGTCCAAGGGTACTTACGGGCGGATACGCAGTATTTT.

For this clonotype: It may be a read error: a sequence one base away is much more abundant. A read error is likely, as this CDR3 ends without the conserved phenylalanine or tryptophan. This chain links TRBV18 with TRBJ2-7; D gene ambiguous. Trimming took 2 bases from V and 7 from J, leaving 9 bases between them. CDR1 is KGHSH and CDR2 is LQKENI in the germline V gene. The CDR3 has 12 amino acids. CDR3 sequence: CASSPDIGEQYY. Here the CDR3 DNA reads TGTGCCAGCTCACCAGATATCGGGGAGCAGTACTAC.

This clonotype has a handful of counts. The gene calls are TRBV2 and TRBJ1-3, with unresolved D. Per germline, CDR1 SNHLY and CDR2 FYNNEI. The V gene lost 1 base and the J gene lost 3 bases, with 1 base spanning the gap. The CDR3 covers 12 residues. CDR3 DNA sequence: TGTGCCAGCAGTGAAGTTGGAAACACCATATATTTT. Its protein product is CASSEVGNTIYF. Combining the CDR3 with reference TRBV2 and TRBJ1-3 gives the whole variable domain EPEVTQTPSHQVTQMGQEVILRCVPISNHLYFYWYRQILGQKVEFLVSFYNNEISEKSEIFDDQFSVERPDGSNFTLKIRSTKLEDSAMYFCASSEVGNTIYFGEGSWLTVV.

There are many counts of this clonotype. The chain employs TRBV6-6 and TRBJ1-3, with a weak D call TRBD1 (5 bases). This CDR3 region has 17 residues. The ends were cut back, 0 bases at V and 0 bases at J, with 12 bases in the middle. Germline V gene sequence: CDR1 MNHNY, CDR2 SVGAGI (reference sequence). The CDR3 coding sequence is TGTGCCAGCAGTTACTCGATGGGACCGAGCTCTGGAAACACCATATATTTT. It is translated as CASSYSMGPSSGNTIYF.

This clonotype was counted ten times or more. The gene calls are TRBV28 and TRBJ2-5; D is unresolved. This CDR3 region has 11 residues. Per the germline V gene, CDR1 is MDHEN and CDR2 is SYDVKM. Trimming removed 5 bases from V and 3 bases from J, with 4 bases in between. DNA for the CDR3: TGTGCCAGCAGTGACAAAGAGACCCAGTACTTC. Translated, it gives CASSDKETQYF.

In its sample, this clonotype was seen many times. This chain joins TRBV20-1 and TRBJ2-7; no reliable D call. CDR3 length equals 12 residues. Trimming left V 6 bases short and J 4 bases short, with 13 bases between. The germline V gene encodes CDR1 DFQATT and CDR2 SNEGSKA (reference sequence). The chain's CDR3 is CSAPLGKYEQYF. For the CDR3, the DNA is TGCAGTGCCCCCCTGGGGAAGTACGAGCAGTACTTC.

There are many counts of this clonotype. CDR3 DNA: TGCGCCAGCACCCCCTCCGAGGTGGTGAAGGACTACACCTTC. It codes for CASTPSEVVKDYTF. This chain uses TRBV5-1 with TRBJ1-2; D ambiguous. V was clipped by 6 bases and J by 10 bases, with 22 bases between them. The germline gives CDR1 SGHRS, CDR2 YFSETQ. The CDR3 spans 14 residues.

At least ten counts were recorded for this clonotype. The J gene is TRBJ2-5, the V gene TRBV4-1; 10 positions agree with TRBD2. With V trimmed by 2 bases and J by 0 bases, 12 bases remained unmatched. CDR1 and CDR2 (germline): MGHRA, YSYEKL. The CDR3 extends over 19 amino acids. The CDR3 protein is CASSQTGLALIKYQETQYF. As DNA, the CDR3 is TGCGCCAGCAGCCAAACGGGACTAGCGCTGATAAAGTACCAAGAGACCCAGTACTTC.

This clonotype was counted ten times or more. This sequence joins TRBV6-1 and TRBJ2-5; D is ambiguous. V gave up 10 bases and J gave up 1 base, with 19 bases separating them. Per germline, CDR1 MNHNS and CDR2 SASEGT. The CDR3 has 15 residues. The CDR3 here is CATFWAANSQETQYF. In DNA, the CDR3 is TGTGCCACCTTTTGGGCAGCAAACTCCCAAGAGACCCAGTACTTC.